Each of the 14 T cell receptor beta chains below was sequenced from the same sample in a study of cytotoxic CD8 clonotypes in ibrutinib-treated CLL. Profiled with immunoSEQ multiplex PCR; TCRdb holds only in-frame clones, not every one. The data contain about 300,000 clones, 76% of them seen just once; the ten biggest clones take up roughly 6%. The source material was PBMCs, sampled at disease progression, from a patient treated with ibrutinib. The receptors stem from a human donor with chronic lymphocytic leukemia.

The rearrangement uses TRBV5-1 and TRBJ2-5; 7 positions agree with TRBD1. The J segment lost 0 bases and the V segment lost 0 bases, leaving 2 bases of the junction unmatched. This CDR3 is 15 amino acids long. From germline, CDR1 is SGHRS and CDR2 YFSETQ. DNA of the CDR3: TGCGCCAGCAGCTTGGCCGGGACAGACCAAGAGACCCAGTACTTC. Protein product: CASSLAGTDQETQYF.

This clone was detected only a few times. The J gene is TRBJ1-2, the V gene TRBV28, with 7 positions matching TRBD1. V lost 5 bases, J lost 7 bases, and 10 bases stayed unmatched. The germline gives CDR1 MDHEN, CDR2 SYDVKM. The length of the CDR3 is 14 residues. CDR3 in DNA: TGTGCCAGCAGTCCAGGGGGAAGAGCGGCTGGCTACACCTTC. It codes for CASSPGGRAAGYTF.

This chain connects TRBV2 to TRBJ2-2; the match to TRBD2 covers 14 bases. This CDR3 has 17 residues. Germline loops: CDR1 SNHLY, CDR2 FYNNEI. J lost 3 bases, V lost 7 bases, and 7 bases had no gene match. CDR3 residues: CASTGTSGRVYTGELFF. The CDR3 bases are TGTGCCAGCACAGGGACTAGCGGGAGAGTTTACACCGGGGAGCTGTTTTTT.

The V and J genes are TRBV5-6 and TRBJ2-7, with unresolved D. Germline V CDR1 and CDR2: SGHDT, YYEEEE. V lost 6 bases and J lost 2, with 9 bases in between. The CDR3 is 12 residues long. CDR3 sequence reads: CASTDTAYEQYF. The CDR3 nucleotides read TGTGCCAGCACCGATACAGCCTACGAGCAGTACTTC.

This clone turned up a few times. The chain has TRBV27 and TRBJ1-4; D gene ambiguous. Germline CDR1 MNHEY, CDR2 SMNVEV (reference sequence). The CDR3 length is 15 residues. Trimming took 0 bases from V and 4 from J, leaving 9 bases between them. CDR3 sequence: CASSLSGRSNEKLFF. The CDR3 DNA follows: TGTGCCAGCAGTTTATCCGGGAGGAGTAATGAAAAACTGTTTTTT.

Comment on this clone: Other DNA sequences from this sample encode an identical CDR3 as well. The rearrangement uses TRBV5-1 and TRBJ1-1; D uncertain. There are 13 residues in the CDR3. Germline V CDR1 and CDR2: SGHRS, YFSETQ. Trimming removed 1 base at V and 2 bases at J, with 6 bases between. The CDR3 nucleotides are TGCGCCAGCAGCTTGTCGACCAACACTGAAGCTTTCTTT. This translates into CASSLSTNTEAFF.

V and J are TRBV11-3 and TRBJ2-1; no reliable D call. Germline V lookup: CDR1 SGHNT, CDR2 YENEEA. The CDR3 spans 15 residues. Trimming removed 0 bases from V and 2 bases from J, with 8 bases in between. The CDR3 DNA reads TGTGCCAGCAGCTTAGATCCAAGCGCCTACAATGAGCAGTTCTTC. It codes for CASSLDPSAYNEQFF.

This clone appeared a single time. The chain is built from TRBV18 and TRBJ2-7; 13 nucleotides align to TRBD2. CDR1 and CDR2 (germline): KGHSH, LQKENI. Trimming took 4 bases from V and 0 from J; bases not matched to a gene: 12. This CDR3 is 19 amino acids long. The CDR3 protein is CASSLRPHGTSGISYEQYF. CDR3 sequence (DNA): TGTGCCAGCTCACTCCGCCCACATGGGACTAGCGGGATCTCCTACGAGCAGTACTTC.

This clone has only a few counts. This chain joins TRBV6-1 and TRBJ1-2; TRBD1 might be the D (6 bases). The V gene lost 11 bases and the J gene lost 0 bases, with 16 bases spanning the gap. The CDR3 has 14 amino acids. Germline loops: CDR1 MNHNS, CDR2 SASEGT. CDR3 region: CAARPRGPNYGYTF. CDR3 nucleotides: TGTGCCGCCCGGCCCCGGGGGCCTAACTATGGCTACACCTTC.

This clone has only a few counts. V usage is TRBV6-5 and J usage is TRBJ2-1; D ambiguous. V lost 6 bases, J lost 3 bases, and 12 bases lay in between. CDR1 and CDR2 (germline): MNHEY, SVGAGI. This CDR3 has 14 residues. The CDR3 DNA is TGTGCCAGCAGCCCGAGGTCAGTCTACAATGAGCAGTTCTTC. Encoded protein: CASSPRSVYNEQFF.

The sample holds a few counts of this clone. The chain combines TRBV6-6 with TRBJ2-2; D tentatively reads TRBD1 or TRBD2 (5 bases each). CDR1 MNHNY and CDR2 SVGAGI come from the germline V gene (reference sequence). V shed 9 bases and J shed 4 bases, with 15 bases lying between them. The length of the CDR3 is 14 residues. The CDR3 loop is CASNIRAGTGELFF. The CDR3 region has the DNA TGTGCCAGTAACATCAGGGCGGGCACCGGGGAGCTGTTTTTT.

This clone showed up just a few times. The rearrangement joins TRBV10-2 to TRBJ2-7; tentative D call: TRBD1 (5 bases). Trimming shortened V by 3 bases and J by 3 bases, and 9 bases separated the two germline ends. The CDR3 contains 13 residues. Germline V gives CDR1 WSHSY, CDR2 SAAADI. For the CDR3, the DNA is TGCGCCAGCAGTGAAGACCAGGGCTACGAGCAGTACTTC. Its protein is CASSEDQGYEQYF.

This clone was counted only a few times. V gene TRBV19 combines with J gene TRBJ1-5; D gene uncertain. Between the trimmed V and J ends, which lost 7 bases and 5 bases, there was a span of 21 bases. Per the germline V gene, CDR1 is LNHDA and CDR2 is SQIVND (reference sequence). This CDR3 is built from 16 residues. CDR3 sequence reads: CASMGGGYVSDQPQHF. CDR3 coding DNA: TGTGCCAGTATGGGAGGAGGTTATGTCTCTGATCAGCCCCAGCATTTT.

This clone has just one count. The V call is TRBV7-9, the J call TRBJ1-2; maybe TRBD1 (6 bases). This CDR3 is built from 13 residues. Trimming removed 5 bases at V and 6 bases at J, with 13 bases between. Germline-derived CDR1 and CDR2 are SEHNR and FQNEAQ (reference sequence). The CDR3, as DNA: TGTGCCAGCAGCACCGGGACATATCATGGCTACACCTTC. Its protein product is CASSTGTYHGYTF.